This T cell receptor (beta chain) was recorded in a study of blood T cell repertoires in COVID-19. Study background: COVID-19 samples, acute and convalescent, were from the United States, Italy and Spain. PBMCs, B-cell-depleted T cells, or T cells provided the cDNA or gDNA that made up the material.

CDR1 and CDR2 (germline): SQVTM, ANQGSEA. V lost 4 bases, J lost 3 bases, and 9 bases lay in between. The CDR3 covers 12 residues. The participants were between about 18 and 90 years old and came from under 25 US areas. Sequencing was performed with immunoSEQ multiplex PCR; in TCRdb, only in-frame clones are kept and a portion is missing. The data hold 150,000 to 200,000 clones, with 65% to 85% observed a single time. V gene TRBV29-1 combines with J gene TRBJ1-1; the D is unclear. The material sequenced was PBMCs or T cells enriched from blood (not recorded which). This sequence originates from a middle-aged man who had recovered from COVID-19. The CDR3 sequence: CSVGVGDTEAFF. The CDR3 nucleotides read TGCAGCGTTGGGGTGGGCGACACTGAAGCTTTCTTT. Full variable domain (remainder filled in from reference TRBV29-1 and TRBJ1-1): SAVISQKPSRDICQRGTSLTIQCQVDSQVTMMFWYRQQPGQSLTLIATANQGSEATYESGFVIDKFPISRPNLTFSTLTVSNMSPEDSSIYLCSVGVGDTEAFFGQGTRLTVV.